The 18 T cell receptor beta chains in this list originate from one sample, sequenced in a study of T-cell reconstitution after alpha-beta-depleted transplantation in children. Unique molecular identifiers were used in preparing the TCRbeta library. TCRdb ran MiXCR on the PCR reads and lists one entry per CDR3 protein. This table holds a few hundred thousand distinct CDR3 sequences, roughly an eighth found once. Here the sequenced sample was PBMCs from the stem cell graft donor, taken from the stem cell graft. Every receptor here comes from a human donor who donated a stem cell graft to a child with combined immunodeficiency.

The J gene is TRBJ2-3, the V gene TRBV9; the D is unclear. Per the germline V gene, CDR1 is SGDLS and CDR2 is YYNGEE. V shed 4 bases and J shed 4 bases, with 10 bases lying between them. The CDR3 runs 13 residues. The CDR3 nucleotides are TGTGCCAGCAGCCCTCAGAATCCAGATACGCAGTATTTT. It translates to CASSPQNPDTQYF.

At least ten counts were recorded for this clonotype. J is TRBJ2-1 and V is TRBV10-3, with TRBD2 identical over 10 bases. CDR1 and CDR2 from the germline V gene are ENHRY and SYGVKD. This CDR3 spans 15 amino acids. The V and J ends lost 8 bases and 8 bases, in that order; junction bases with no gene match: 12. CDR3 amino acids: CAIRGGAGGPHEQFF. CDR3 sequence (DNA): TGTGCCATCCGCGGGGGAGCGGGGGGGCCTCATGAGCAGTTCTTC.

This clonotype was seen more than once but under ten times. The V call is TRBV5-6, the J call TRBJ2-7; no reliable D call. V dropped 1 base and J dropped 2 bases, with 10 bases sitting between them. The length of the CDR3 is 14 residues. CDR1 and CDR2 (germline): SGHDT, YYEEEE. The CDR3 protein is CASSLNPATYEQYF. In nucleotides, the CDR3 is TGTGCCAGCAGCTTGAACCCAGCCACCTACGAGCAGTACTTC.

This clonotype was counted at least ten times. The CDR3 DNA reads TGTGCCAGCAGTGAAGCTAAAGTAGCGGGAGCGTCCTACAATGAGCAGTTCTTC. Residues: CASSEAKVAGASYNEQFF. The chain couples TRBV2 to TRBJ2-1, with 9 nucleotides matching TRBD2. This CDR3 has 18 residues. Per germline, CDR1 SNHLY and CDR2 FYNNEI. V was clipped by 0 bases and J by 1 base; unmatched bases: 7.

With regard to this clonotype: The CDR3 does not close with the conserved phenylalanine or tryptophan, likely indicating a read error. This rearrangement joins TRBV7-9 to TRBJ2-5, with 7 bases aligning to TRBD1. Trimming cost V 5 bases and J 5 bases; bases outside gene matches: 8. Germline V gene sequence: CDR1 SEHNR, CDR2 FQNEAQ (reference sequence). The CDR3 spans 14 residues. The CDR3 DNA reads TGTGCCAGCAGCCCCCCCCCGACAGGGGAGACCCAGTACTGC. Its translation is CASSPPPTGETQYC.

There are a few counts of this clonotype. The rearrangement uses TRBV4-2 and TRBJ1-3, with unresolved D. This CDR3 has 17 amino acids. Germline V CDR1 and CDR2: LGHNA, YNFKEQ. Trimming removed 2 bases from V and 0 bases from J, with 14 bases in between. The CDR3 here is CASSQYFGEDSGNTIYF. The CDR3 DNA is TGTGCCAGCAGCCAATATTTCGGGGAAGACTCTGGAAACACCATATATTTT.

The table lists this clonotype with many counts. The chain has TRBV20-1 and TRBJ1-1; maybe TRBD1 (5 bases). This CDR3 region has 14 residues. V was cut by 4 bases and J by 0 bases, with 12 bases left in between. Germline CDR1 DFQATT, CDR2 SNEGSKA (reference sequence). The CDR3 reads CSATWGGMNTEAFF. DNA for the CDR3: TGCAGTGCTACTTGGGGGGGGATGAACACTGAAGCTTTCTTT.

This clonotype was seen at least ten times. The rearrangement links TRBV4-2 to TRBJ2-7; D perhaps matches TRBD1 (6 bases). Looked up from germline, CDR1 is LGHNA and CDR2 is YNFKEQ. CDR3 length equals 18 residues. V lost 0 bases and J 2 bases, leaving 20 bases between the germline ends. The CDR3 sequence is CASSQEPYGQFVAYEQYF. For the CDR3, the DNA is TGTGCCAGCAGCCAAGAGCCCTACGGACAGTTTGTCGCCTACGAGCAGTACTTC.

The chain combines TRBV27 with TRBJ2-5; a possible D gene is TRBD2 (6 bases). The CDR3 is made up of 16 amino acids. The germline CDR1 and CDR2 sequences are MNHEY and SMNVEV (reference sequence). The V and J ends lost 6 bases and 2 bases respectively, with 19 bases between them. CDR3 DNA: TGTGCCAGCAGCCTCACCATCCGCGGGGAGCAAGAGACCCAGTACTTC. Translating gives CASSLTIRGEQETQYF.

This clonotype was seen ten or more times. The chain couples TRBV12-3 or TRBV12-4 to TRBJ2-7; D is perhaps TRBD2 (5 bases). Trimming took 5 bases from V and 2 from J, leaving 16 bases between them. The CDR3 is 15 residues long. The DNA for the CDR3 is TGTGCCAGCAGTACCCGGGATCGACCCCCCTACGAGCAGTACTTC. This translates into CASSTRDRPPYEQYF.

In its sample, this clonotype was seen a few times. The chain joins TRBV7-9 to TRBJ1-1; 7 nucleotides match TRBD1. V was clipped by 5 bases and J by 4 bases; unmatched bases: 10. Germline values: CDR1 SEHNR, CDR2 FQNEAQ (reference sequence). The CDR3 is 15 residues long. The CDR3 nucleotides are TGTGCCAGCAGCATCGCAGGGGGAAGTGGCACTGAAGCTTTCTTT. Translated: CASSIAGGSGTEAFF.

The chain has TRBV12-3 or TRBV12-4 and TRBJ2-5, with D possibly matching TRBD2 (5 bases). CDR3 length: 13 residues. Trimming left V 6 bases short and J 7 bases short, with 15 bases between. As DNA, the CDR3 is TGTGCCAGCAGAGAACTCAGCGGAGGGACCCAGTACTTC. Amino acids: CASRELSGGTQYF.

This chain connects TRBV7-2 to TRBJ2-5; D call uncertain. V was clipped by 1 base and J by 0 bases, with 9 bases between them. This CDR3 is 15 amino acids long. Germline V gene lookup returns CDR1 SGHTA and CDR2 FQGNSA. This chain's CDR3 is CASSLGVMYQETQYF. CDR3 sequence (DNA): TGTGCCAGCAGCTTAGGGGTTATGTACCAAGAGACCCAGTACTTC. The full variable domain, with the rest looked up from reference TRBV7-2 and TRBJ2-5, is GAGVSQSPSNKVTEKGKDVELRCDPISGHTALYWYRQSLGQGLEFLIYFQGNSAPDKSGLPSDRFSAERTGGSVSTLTIQRTQQEDSAVYLCASSLGVMYQETQYFGPGTRLLVL.

Details on this clonotype: Germline is not matched at one junction end, which may reflect a read error. The chain uses TRBV11-3 and TRBJ2-1; D is possibly TRBD1 or TRBD2 (5 bases each). The CDR3 runs 15 residues. Germline assignment: CDR1 SGHNT and CDR2 YENEEA. In DNA, the CDR3 is TGTGCCAGCACCTTAGGACGGGGACCGTACAATGAGCAGTTCTTC. It is translated as CASTLGRGPYNEQFF.

The chain couples TRBV12-3 or TRBV12-4 to TRBJ2-5; possible D gene TRBD1, 5 bases. The ends were cut back, 3 bases at V and 8 bases at J, with 10 bases in the middle. The CDR3 is 12 amino acids. The CDR3 DNA sequence: TGTGCCAGCAGTTTGGGGCTTTTCACCCAGTACTTC. Translated, it gives CASSLGLFTQYF.

This chain uses TRBV4-1 with TRBJ2-7; a possible D gene is TRBD1 (6 bases). CDR1 is MGHRA, CDR2 YSYEKL, per germline. This CDR3 contains 16 residues. V lost 3 bases to trimming and J lost 0 bases, with 15 bases between them. DNA of the CDR3: TGCGCCAGCAGCCAGACACCAGGACAGTTCTCCTACGAGCAGTACTTC. Residues: CASSQTPGQFSYEQYF.

This clonotype has at least ten counts. J is TRBJ2-3 and V is TRBV5-1; tentative D call: TRBD1 (6 bases). CDR3 size: 14 residues. Trimming took 4 bases from V and 3 from J, leaving 12 bases between them. Germline CDR1 and CDR2: SGHRS and YFSETQ. The CDR3 loop is CASSPGASTDTQYF. The CDR3 DNA reads as TGCGCCAGCAGCCCAGGGGCTAGTACAGATACGCAGTATTTT.

The chain carries TRBV12-3 or TRBV12-4 and TRBJ2-3, with 8 positions matching TRBD1. Losses at the gene ends were 9 bases for V and 2 bases for J; bases not matched to a gene: 19. This CDR3 spans 18 amino acids. CDR3 nucleotide sequence: TGTGCCAGAGACCAGGGGGACCAGGGACAGGACCTCACAGATACGCAGTATTTT. The encoded protein is CARDQGDQGQDLTDTQYF.